This T cell receptor beta chain originates from a study of blood T cell repertoires in COVID-19. Libraries were prepared by immunoSEQ multiplex PCR; TCRdb keeps only in-frame clonotypes and omits some of them. The repertoire holds more than 200,000 clones, approximately 83% seen once, with about 4.4% in the top ten. Germline V gives CDR1 MGHDK, CDR2 SYGVNS. The V and J ends lost 4 bases and 1 base, in that order; junction bases with no gene match: 5. The CDR3 extends over 16 amino acids. The sequenced sample consisted of peripheral blood. The rearrangement joins TRBV25-1 to TRBJ1-4; 8 bases match TRBD1. This TCR came from a man aged 45-60 years with active or convalescent COVID-19. CDR3: CASSVTGVETNEKLFF. The CDR3 DNA reads as TGTGCCAGCAGTGTGACAGGGGTTGAAACTAATGAAAAACTGTTTTTT.